This T cell receptor beta chain originates from a study of technical replicates of blood from a few donors. The protocol was immunoSEQ multiplex PCR, while the TCRdb copy is restricted to in-frame clones and leaves out a portion. This table holds 75,000 to 95,000 clones, around nine tenths found once. J lost 2 bases, V lost 3 bases, and 8 bases had no gene match. Germline V gives CDR1 SGDLS, CDR2 YYNGEE. This CDR3 has 17 residues. This receptor was taken from a human donor in good health. The rearrangement links TRBV9 to TRBJ2-2; 9 positions agree with TRBD2. Sample: T cells isolated from PBMCs. CDR3 amino acids: CASSDQAGGINTGELFF. CDR3 bases: TGTGCCAGCAGCGACCAAGCGGGAGGAATCAACACCGGGGAGCTGTTTTTT.